The 32 T cell receptor beta chains presented below share a single source sample, sequenced in a study of cytomegalovirus exposure and HLA in healthy donors (dated by TCRdb to 2015 to 2018). Library preparation employed the immunoSEQ multiplex PCR assay. TCRdb mirrors the immuneACCESS table, restricted to in-frame sequences. Some clones are absent from its copies; in checked studies, under half trace to an unresolved V gene, and the reason for the others is unknown. The sample yields about 180,000 clones; 85% were counted once. About a sixth of the sample rests with the top ten. The sequencing input was PBMCs. Every receptor here comes from a man between 18 and 29 years old in good health and CMV-seropositive.

This chain connects TRBV9 to TRBJ2-5, with 12 bases that match TRBD2. Germline V gene sequence: CDR1 SGDLS, CDR2 YYNGEE. The CDR3 sequence is 20 residues long. V gave up 3 bases and J gave up 2 bases; unmatched junction bases: 17. The CDR3 here is CASSASGQGRTSGAQETQYF. The CDR3 nucleotides are TGTGCCAGCAGCGCTTCGGGACAGGGTAGGACTAGCGGGGCTCAAGAGACCCAGTACTTC.

The chain carries TRBV6-1 and TRBJ2-7; weak D call: TRBD2 (7 bases). This CDR3 comprises 14 residues. The germline V and J ends were trimmed by 5 bases and 10 bases, with 21 bases remaining between them. Germline loops: CDR1 MNHNS, CDR2 SASEGT. In nucleotides, the CDR3 is TGTGCCAGCAGTCCCCGGGTGGGGGCGGGAGAACAGTACTTC. Its translation: CASSPRVGAGEQYF.

The chain carries TRBV2 and TRBJ2-1; TRBD2 matches 8 bases. Unmatched junction bases numbered 17, after V lost 2 bases and J lost 8 bases. CDR1 and CDR2 (germline): SNHLY, FYNNEI. The CDR3 runs to 18 residues. The CDR3 loop reads CASSERWGGLGVLDEQFF. CDR3 sequence (DNA): TGTGCCAGCAGTGAAAGATGGGGGGGACTAGGAGTATTAGATGAGCAGTTCTTC. Complete variable domain (other parts from reference TRBV2 and TRBJ2-1): EPEVTQTPSHQVTQMGQEVILRCVPISNHLYFYWYRQILGQKVEFLVSFYNNEISEKSEIFDDQFSVERPDGSNFTLKIRSTKLEDSAMYFCASSERWGGLGVLDEQFFGPGTRLTVL.

The chain uses TRBV6-1 and TRBJ2-7; 12 bases line up with TRBD2. The germline V gene encodes CDR1 MNHNS and CDR2 SASEGT. The CDR3 is 21 residues long. J gave up 3 bases and V 0 bases, and 18 bases lay outside the gene matches. As DNA, the CDR3 is TGTGCCAGCAGTGAAGCATCGGGGCCTGTGACTAGCGGGAGTTTGGGCTACGAGCAGTACTTC. Residues: CASSEASGPVTSGSLGYEQYF.

This sequence joins TRBV28 and TRBJ1-2; D is possibly TRBD1 (6 bases). The CDR3 runs 15 residues. Trimming left V 2 bases short and J 3 bases short, with 13 bases between. Germline assignment: CDR1 MDHEN and CDR2 SYDVKM. In DNA, the CDR3 is TGTGCCAGCAGTTTAACGGCCGCAGGGGACTATGGCTACACCTTC. It specifies CASSLTAAGDYGYTF.

This rearrangement joins TRBV28 to TRBJ2-5; 8 nucleotides align to TRBD2. V lost 3 bases and J lost 2; bases outside the gene matches: 5. This CDR3 has 15 amino acids. Germline V gives CDR1 MDHEN, CDR2 SYDVKM. The CDR3 sequence is CASSFAREGQETQYF. CDR3 DNA sequence: TGTGCCAGCAGTTTTGCCCGGGAGGGGCAAGAGACCCAGTACTTC.

The chain combines TRBV27 with TRBJ2-1; 10 bases fit TRBD1. There are 17 residues in the CDR3. The trim removed 7 bases at V and 7 bases at J, leaving 16 bases unmatched. Germline V gene data show CDR1 as MNHEY and CDR2 as SMNVEV (reference sequence). The CDR3, as DNA: TGTGCCAGCATCCCCCAGACGAACGACAGGGGGCGGAATGAGCAGTTCTTC. Amino acids: CASIPQTNDRGRNEQFF.

Only one count was recorded for this clone. The rearrangement uses TRBV29-1 and TRBJ1-6, with TRBD1 as a possible D gene (6 bases). This CDR3 contains 15 residues. V was pared by 6 bases and J by 7 bases, with 19 bases between. CDR1 and CDR2 (germline): SQVTM, ANQGSEA. The CDR3 sequence is CSVIKTTGPNSPLHF. DNA of the CDR3: TGCAGCGTCATAAAAACGACAGGTCCAAATTCACCCCTCCACTTT.

This clone was recorded only once. The chain combines TRBV6-1 with TRBJ2-7; D call uncertain. This CDR3 contains 12 residues. With 5 bases removed from V and 1 base from J, the gap between germline ends came to 6 bases. Germline V gene data show CDR1 as MNHNS and CDR2 as SASEGT. The CDR3 sequence: CASSPYSYEQYF. In nucleotides, the CDR3 is TGTGCCAGCAGTCCTTATTCCTACGAGCAGTACTTC.

Turning to this clone: This likely stems from a read error, as it lies one base from a far larger clone. Additional DNA sequences in this sample encode the identical CDR3. This chain links TRBV9 with TRBJ2-7, with 9 bases fitting TRBD2. V shed 0 bases and J 1 base; nucleotides not matched to a gene: 2. Looked up from germline, CDR1 is SGDLS and CDR2 is YYNGEE. The CDR3 is 15 residues long. The CDR3 bases are TGTGCCAGCAGCGTAGAAGCGGGGGGATCCTACGAGCAGTACTTC. Translating gives CASSVEAGGSYEQYF.

J is TRBJ1-6 and V is TRBV6-1; TRBD1 is a possible D gene (6 bases). V was cut by 7 bases and J by 9 bases, with 16 bases left in between. CDR1 and CDR2 (germline): MNHNS, SASEGT. This CDR3 is 14 amino acids long. The CDR3 loop is CASTEGRGRSPLHF. The CDR3 DNA follows: TGTGCCAGCACCGAAGGCAGGGGTCGTTCACCCCTCCACTTT.

V usage is TRBV6-6 and J usage is TRBJ1-2; D may be TRBD1 (5 bases). Germline CDR1 reads MNHNY; CDR2 reads SVGAGI (reference sequence). The CDR3 has 14 amino acids. Between the trimmed V and J ends, which lost 7 bases and 0 bases, there was a span of 12 bases. The CDR3 DNA reads TGTGCCAGCAAACTCGGGGGGGCTAACTATGGCTACACCTTC. Amino acids: CASKLGGANYGYTF.

This rearrangement joins TRBV9 to TRBJ2-3; TRBD2 agrees at 11 bases. Germline-derived CDR1 and CDR2 are SGDLS and YYNGEE. V was clipped by 1 base and J by 0 bases; unmatched bases: 7. The CDR3 has 18 residues. CDR3 sequence: CASSVRLAGPYSTDTQYF. DNA of the CDR3: TGTGCCAGCAGCGTAAGACTAGCGGGGCCCTATAGCACAGATACGCAGTATTTT.

Notes on this clone: This sample includes further DNA sequences coding for the same CDR3. The V and J genes are TRBV28 and TRBJ2-3, with D hard to call. Germline CDR1 and CDR2: MDHEN and SYDVKM. V was trimmed by 3 bases and J by 4 bases, leaving 5 bases between them. The CDR3 sequence is 12 residues long. The chain's CDR3 is CASSLGPDTQYF. DNA of the CDR3: TGTGCCAGCAGTTTGGGCCCAGATACGCAGTATTTT.

This clone was seen a handful of times. The rearrangement uses TRBV6-5 and TRBJ1-5, with TRBD1 as a possible D gene (5 bases). Trimming took 5 bases from V and 7 from J, leaving 18 bases between them. Per the germline V gene, CDR1 is MNHEY and CDR2 is SVGAGI. The CDR3 is made up of 15 amino acids. This CDR3 is CASSKGLSGGQPQHF. CDR3 DNA sequence: TGTGCCAGCAGTAAGGGACTCTCAGGAGGGCAGCCCCAGCATTTT.

This clone was counted between two and nine times. The chain uses TRBV6-4 and TRBJ1-6, with D unclear. Germline CDR1 and CDR2: MRHNA and SNTAGT. With 5 bases removed from V and 10 bases from J, the gap between germline ends came to 12 bases. CDR3 length equals 13 residues. Here the CDR3 reads CASSPEEGSPLHF. CDR3 bases: TGTGCCAGCAGTCCCGAGGAAGGATCACCCCTCCACTTT.

The J gene is TRBJ2-5, the V gene TRBV27; 10 bases agree with TRBD2. The CDR3 runs 15 residues. V was pared by 2 bases and J by 5 bases, with 5 bases of the junction left unmatched. CDR1 and CDR2 from the germline V gene are MNHEY and SMNVEV (reference sequence). In DNA, the CDR3 is TGTGCCAGCAGTTTACTAGCGGGAGCTTGGGAGACCCAGTACTTC. Translated: CASSLLAGAWETQYF.

The chain links TRBV4-2 to TRBJ1-2; D unresolved. V was trimmed by 6 bases and J by 3 bases, leaving 26 bases between them. Germline values: CDR1 LGHNA, CDR2 YNFKEQ. The CDR3 has 18 residues. CDR3 DNA sequence: TGTGCCAGCAGTACAAGTCTCCGCGGCAGCCCAAGACACTATGGCTACACCTTC. Translation: CASSTSLRGSPRHYGYTF.

This clone was detected a few times. The chain links TRBV6-6 to TRBJ1-2; 9 bases fit TRBD1. With V trimmed by 5 bases and J by 8 bases, 15 bases remained unmatched. The CDR3 sequence is 16 residues long. The germline V gene encodes CDR1 MNHNY and CDR2 SVGAGI (reference sequence). The CDR3 DNA reads TGTGCCAGCAGTGGATCAACAGGGGGCGGTATGGGGGGCTACACCTTC. Amino acid sequence: CASSGSTGGGMGGYTF.

V and J are TRBV5-1 and TRBJ2-5; tentative D call: TRBD1 (5 bases). Germline CDR1 reads SGHRS; CDR2 reads YFSETQ. This CDR3 has 15 amino acids. Trimming cost V 0 bases and J 5 bases, with 14 bases left between them. The CDR3 DNA follows: TGCGCCAGCAGCTTGGGGGAAGGGGTCTCGGAGACCCAGTACTTC. Amino acid sequence: CASSLGEGVSETQYF.

The V and J genes are TRBV2 and TRBJ1-6; no clear D. The CDR3 totals 11 residues. Trimming removed 8 bases from V and 3 bases from J, with 2 bases in between. Germline CDR1 SNHLY, CDR2 FYNNEI. The CDR3 bases are TGTGCCAGCCTCTATAATTCACCCCTCCACTTT. Translated, it gives CASLYNSPLHF.

V and J are TRBV5-6 and TRBJ1-2, with D possibly TRBD1 on 5 matching bases. The CDR3 contains 13 residues. The V gene lost 3 bases and the J gene lost 8 bases, with 14 bases spanning the gap. The germline V gene has CDR1 SGHDT and CDR2 YYEEEE. This chain's CDR3 is CASSSGGSRGYTF. In DNA, the CDR3 is TGTGCCAGCAGCTCGGGGGGTTCTCGGGGCTACACCTTC.

This clone came up once. The chain combines TRBV6-1 with TRBJ1-2, with 8 positions matching TRBD1. The CDR3 covers 15 residues. The germline CDR1 and CDR2 sequences are MNHNS and SASEGT. V trimming: 2 bases; J trimming: 7 bases; junction bases outside the gene matches: 9. The CDR3 sequence: CASSELGADRGGYTF. The CDR3 coding sequence is TGTGCCAGCAGTGAATTGGGGGCCGACAGGGGTGGCTACACCTTC.

V and J are TRBV5-1 and TRBJ2-7; the match to TRBD1 covers 8 bases. This CDR3 spans 12 amino acids. Unmatched junction bases numbered 2, after V lost 3 bases and J lost 6 bases. CDR1 and CDR2 (germline): SGHRS, YFSETQ. CDR3 sequence: CASSSTGVEQYF. CDR3 nucleotide sequence: TGCGCCAGCAGCTCGACAGGGGTCGAGCAGTACTTC.

The J gene is TRBJ1-2, the V gene TRBV4-1; D remains ambiguous. The germline V gene has CDR1 MGHRA and CDR2 YSYEKL. V was pared by 3 bases and J by 4 bases, with 15 bases between. This CDR3 spans 15 amino acids. CDR3 loop: CASSHPSAAAYGYTF. Here the CDR3 DNA reads TGCGCCAGCAGCCATCCGTCCGCGGCAGCCTATGGCTACACCTTC.

The rearrangement joins TRBV5-1 to TRBJ2-1; the D is unclear. The germline CDR1 and CDR2 sequences are SGHRS and YFSETQ. The CDR3 contains 15 residues. V was shortened by 4 bases and J by 0 bases, with 11 bases between the two germline ends. CDR3 sequence reads: CASSQVRSSYNEQFF. The CDR3 DNA follows: TGCGCCAGCAGCCAGGTGCGTAGCTCCTACAATGAGCAGTTCTTC. The full variable domain, with the rest looked up from reference TRBV5-1 and TRBJ2-1, is KAGVTQTPRYLIKTRGQQVTLSCSPISGHRSVSWYQQTPGQGLQFLFEYFSETQRNKGNFPGRFSGRQFSNSRSEMNVSTLELGDSALYLCASSQVRSSYNEQFFGPGTRLTVL.

This clone was detected only once. The chain recombines TRBV5-4 with TRBJ2-7; 9 positions match TRBD2. CDR3 length: 15 amino acids. Per germline, CDR1 SGHNT and CDR2 YYREEE (reference sequence). V lost 2 bases, J lost 3 bases, and 6 bases stayed unmatched. The CDR3 sequence is CASSFTTSGFYEQYF. CDR3 coding DNA: TGTGCCAGCAGCTTTACGACTAGCGGTTTCTACGAGCAGTACTTC.

The J gene is TRBJ2-7, the V gene TRBV13, with D possibly matching TRBD1 (5 bases). Germline CDR1 and CDR2: PRHDT and FYEKMQ (reference sequence). CDR3 length equals 13 residues. Trimming cost V 4 bases and J 7 bases, with 14 bases left between them. The CDR3 region is CASSSTPRQEQYF. The CDR3 DNA reads as TGTGCCAGCAGCTCCACCCCGCGACAGGAGCAGTACTTC.

The chain links TRBV2 to TRBJ2-1; 11 bases match TRBD2. The ends lost 5 bases at V and 3 bases at J; junction bases unmatched: 6. There are 16 residues in the CDR3. Germline assignment: CDR1 SNHLY and CDR2 FYNNEI. The CDR3 region has the DNA TGTGCCAGCAGTATAACTAGCGGGGGAGACTACAATGAGCAGTTCTTC. Protein sequence: CASSITSGGDYNEQFF. Supplemented by reference TRBV2 and TRBJ2-1, the full variable domain reads EPEVTQTPSHQVTQMGQEVILRCVPISNHLYFYWYRQILGQKVEFLVSFYNNEISEKSEIFDDQFSVERPDGSNFTLKIRSTKLEDSAMYFCASSITSGGDYNEQFFGPGTRLTVL.

The genes are TRBV28 and TRBJ2-1; tentative D call: TRBD2 (6 bases). Trimming shortened V by 5 bases and J by 8 bases, and 19 bases separated the two germline ends. The V gene's germline CDR1 is MDHEN and CDR2 SYDVKM. CDR3 size: 15 residues. The CDR3 sequence is CASSPNPAGSYEQFF. CDR3 nucleotide sequence: TGTGCCAGCAGTCCTAACCCCGCGGGAAGCTATGAGCAGTTCTTC.

This chain uses TRBV6-6 with TRBJ2-3, with 11 bases aligning to TRBD2. From germline, CDR1 is MNHNY and CDR2 SVGAGI (reference sequence). The CDR3 is 16 amino acids. Trimming removed 5 bases from V and 7 bases from J; junction bases left unmatched: 11. CDR3 sequence reads: CASSPLAGGGGYTQYF. In DNA, the CDR3 is TGTGCCAGCAGTCCCCTAGCGGGGGGAGGTGGTTATACGCAGTATTTT.

V is TRBV5-1 and J is TRBJ2-6, with 9 bases matching TRBD2. The V segment lost 3 bases and the J segment 4 bases; nucleotides outside the gene matches: 14. The germline CDR1 and CDR2 sequences are SGHRS and YFSETQ. The CDR3 is 19 residues long. The CDR3 region is CASSSVITAGGEGANVLTF. CDR3 coding DNA: TGCGCCAGCAGCTCCGTCATTACAGCGGGAGGAGAAGGGGCCAACGTCCTGACTTTC.